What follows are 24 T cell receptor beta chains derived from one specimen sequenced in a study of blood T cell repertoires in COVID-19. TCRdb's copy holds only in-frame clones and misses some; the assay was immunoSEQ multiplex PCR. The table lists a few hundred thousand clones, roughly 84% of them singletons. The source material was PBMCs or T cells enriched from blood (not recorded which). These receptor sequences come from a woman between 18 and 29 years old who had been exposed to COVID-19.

CDR3 region: CASSPRGQGTTYEQYF. CDR3 DNA: TGTGCCAGCAGCCCACGGGGCCAGGGGACCACCTACGAGCAGTACTTC. This chain uses TRBV9 with TRBJ2-7, with D perhaps TRBD1 (6 bases). CDR1 and CDR2 (germline): SGDLS, YYNGEE. V was clipped by 4 bases and J by 2 bases, with 19 bases between them. The CDR3 length is 16 residues.

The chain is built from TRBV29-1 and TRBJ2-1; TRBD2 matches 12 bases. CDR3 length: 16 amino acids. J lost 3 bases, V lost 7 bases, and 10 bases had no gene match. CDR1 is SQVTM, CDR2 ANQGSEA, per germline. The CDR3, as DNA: TGCAGCGCTACACGACTAGCGGGGGACCGCTACAATGAGCAGTTCTTC. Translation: CSATRLAGDRYNEQFF.

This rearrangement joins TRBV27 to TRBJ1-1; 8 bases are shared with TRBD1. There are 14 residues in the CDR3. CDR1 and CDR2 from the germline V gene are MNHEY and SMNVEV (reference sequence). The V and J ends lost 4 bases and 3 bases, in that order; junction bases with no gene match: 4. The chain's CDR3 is CASSSRGQDTEAFF. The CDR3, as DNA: TGTGCCAGCAGTTCCAGGGGGCAGGACACTGAAGCTTTCTTT.

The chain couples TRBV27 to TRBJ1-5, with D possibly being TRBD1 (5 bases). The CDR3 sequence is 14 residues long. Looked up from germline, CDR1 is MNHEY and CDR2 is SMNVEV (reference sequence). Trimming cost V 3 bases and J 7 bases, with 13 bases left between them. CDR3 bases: TGTGCCAGCAGTTTGGAGGGGCCCATGCAGCCCCAGCATTTT. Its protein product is CASSLEGPMQPQHF.

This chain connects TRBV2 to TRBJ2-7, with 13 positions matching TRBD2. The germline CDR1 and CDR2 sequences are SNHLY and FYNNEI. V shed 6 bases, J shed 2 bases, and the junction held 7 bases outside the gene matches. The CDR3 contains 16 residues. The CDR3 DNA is TGTGCCAGCAGGAGAACTAGCGGGAGGGTTACCTACGAGCAGTACTTC. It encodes CASRRTSGRVTYEQYF.

The CDR3 DNA sequence: TGTGCCAGCAGTTTATCAAGGACAGGGCCGAAACTGTTTTTT. Translating gives CASSLSRTGPKLFF. The V gene is TRBV28, the J gene TRBJ1-4, with 8 bases fitting TRBD1. The germline V gene has CDR1 MDHEN and CDR2 SYDVKM. The CDR3 length is 14 residues. Trimming took 1 base from V and 11 from J; bases not matched to a gene: 6.

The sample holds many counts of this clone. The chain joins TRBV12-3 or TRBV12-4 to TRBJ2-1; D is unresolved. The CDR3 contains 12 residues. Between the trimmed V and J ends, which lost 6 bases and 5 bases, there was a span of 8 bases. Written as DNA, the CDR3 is TGTGCCAGCAGCCTATCACACAATGAGCAGTTCTTC. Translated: CASSLSHNEQFF.

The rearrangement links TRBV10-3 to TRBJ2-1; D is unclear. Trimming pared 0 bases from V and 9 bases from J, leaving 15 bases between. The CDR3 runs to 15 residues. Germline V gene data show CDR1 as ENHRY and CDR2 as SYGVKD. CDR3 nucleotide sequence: TGTGCCATCAGTGAGTCATCCCAACGTCTCGGTGAGCAGTTCTTC. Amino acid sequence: CAISESSQRLGEQFF.

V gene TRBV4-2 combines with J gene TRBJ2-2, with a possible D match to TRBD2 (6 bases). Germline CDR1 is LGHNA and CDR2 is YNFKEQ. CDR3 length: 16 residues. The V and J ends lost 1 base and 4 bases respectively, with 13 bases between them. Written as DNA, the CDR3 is TGTGCCAGCAGCCAAGGAACTAGCCCTAGCACCGGGGAGCTGTTTTTT. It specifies CASSQGTSPSTGELFF.

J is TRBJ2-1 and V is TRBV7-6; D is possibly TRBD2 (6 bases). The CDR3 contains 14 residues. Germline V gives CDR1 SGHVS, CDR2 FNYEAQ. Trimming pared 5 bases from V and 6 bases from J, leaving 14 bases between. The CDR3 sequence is CASSEGGGVNEQFF. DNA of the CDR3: TGTGCCAGCAGCGAAGGCGGAGGGGTCAATGAGCAGTTCTTC. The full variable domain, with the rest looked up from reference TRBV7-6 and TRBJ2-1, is GAGVSQSPRYKVTKRGQDVALRCDPISGHVSLYWYRQALGQGPEFLTYFNYEAQQDKSGLPNDRFSAERPEGSISTLTIQRTEQRDSAMYRCASSEGGGVNEQFFGPGTRLTVL.

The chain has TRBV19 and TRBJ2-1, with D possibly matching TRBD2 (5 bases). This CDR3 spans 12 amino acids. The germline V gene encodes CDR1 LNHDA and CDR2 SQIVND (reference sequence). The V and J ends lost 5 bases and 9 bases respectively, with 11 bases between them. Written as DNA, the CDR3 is TGTGCCAGTAGTCCCACTAGAGGTGAGCAGTTCTTC. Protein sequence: CASSPTRGEQFF.

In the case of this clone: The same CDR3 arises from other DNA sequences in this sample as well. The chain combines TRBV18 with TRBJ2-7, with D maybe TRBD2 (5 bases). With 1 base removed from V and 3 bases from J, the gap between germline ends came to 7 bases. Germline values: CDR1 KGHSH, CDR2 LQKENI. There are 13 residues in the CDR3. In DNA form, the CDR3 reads TGTGCCAGCTCACCACAAGAGGGCTACGAGCAGTACTTC. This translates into CASSPQEGYEQYF.

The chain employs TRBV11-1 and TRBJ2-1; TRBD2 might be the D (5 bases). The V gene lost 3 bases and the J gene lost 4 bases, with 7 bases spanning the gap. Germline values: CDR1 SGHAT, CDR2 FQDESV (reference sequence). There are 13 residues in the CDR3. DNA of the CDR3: TGTGCCAGCAGCTTGGGCGGGTACAATGAGCAGTTCTTC. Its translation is CASSLGGYNEQFF.

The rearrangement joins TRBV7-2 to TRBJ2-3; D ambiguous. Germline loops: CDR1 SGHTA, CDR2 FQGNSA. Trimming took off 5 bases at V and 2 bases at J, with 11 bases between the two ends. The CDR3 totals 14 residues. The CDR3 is CASSQSPPTDTQYF. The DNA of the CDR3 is TGTGCCAGCAGCCAATCCCCCCCCACAGATACGCAGTATTTT.

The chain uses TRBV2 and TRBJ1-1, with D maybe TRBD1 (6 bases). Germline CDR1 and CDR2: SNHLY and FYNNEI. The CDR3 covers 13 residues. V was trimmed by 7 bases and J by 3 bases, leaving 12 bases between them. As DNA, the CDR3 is TGTGCCAGCAAAATCGGACAGTACACTGAAGCTTTCTTT. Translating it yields CASKIGQYTEAFF.

CDR3 amino acids: CASSYSGGGGNQPQHF. DNA for the CDR3: TGTGCCAGCAGTTACTCTGGCGGCGGCGGCAATCAGCCCCAGCATTTT. The genes are TRBV6-5 and TRBJ1-5; no definite D call. V shed 0 bases and J shed 2 bases, with 11 bases lying between them. Germline-derived CDR1 and CDR2 are MNHEY and SVGAGI. This CDR3 region has 16 residues.

The CDR3 nucleotides read TGTGCCAGCAGCTTTGACACAGATAACACTGAAGCTTTCTTT. It translates to CASSFDTDNTEAFF. The gene calls are TRBV5-8 and TRBJ1-1; D remains unclear. CDR3 length: 14 residues. V was pared by 2 bases and J by 2 bases, with 10 bases between. Germline CDR1 is SGHTS and CDR2 is YDEGEE.

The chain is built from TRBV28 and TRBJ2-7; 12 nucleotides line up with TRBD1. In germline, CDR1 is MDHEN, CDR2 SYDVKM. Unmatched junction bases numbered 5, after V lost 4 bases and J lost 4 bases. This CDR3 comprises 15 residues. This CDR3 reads CASSSGTGGYYEQYF. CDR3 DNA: TGTGCCAGCAGTTCCGGGACAGGGGGCTATTACGAGCAGTACTTC.

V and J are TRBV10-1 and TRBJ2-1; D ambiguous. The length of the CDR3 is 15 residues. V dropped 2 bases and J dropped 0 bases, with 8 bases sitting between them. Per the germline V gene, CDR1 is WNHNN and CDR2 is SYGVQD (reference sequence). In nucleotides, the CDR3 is TGCGCCAGCAGTGAGATGGGCTACTCCTACAATGAGCAGTTCTTC. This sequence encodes CASSEMGYSYNEQFF.

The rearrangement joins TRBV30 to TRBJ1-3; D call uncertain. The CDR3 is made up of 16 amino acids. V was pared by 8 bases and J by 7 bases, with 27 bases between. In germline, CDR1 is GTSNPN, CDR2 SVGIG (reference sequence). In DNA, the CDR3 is TGTGCCCAACAAGTCCGTTTCGGGAAAACGGGGAACACCATATATTTT. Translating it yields CAQQVRFGKTGNTIYF.

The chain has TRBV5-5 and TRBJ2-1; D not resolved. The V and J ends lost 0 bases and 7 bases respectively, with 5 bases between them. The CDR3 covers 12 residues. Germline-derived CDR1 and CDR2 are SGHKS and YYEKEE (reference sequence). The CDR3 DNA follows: TGTGCCAGCAGCTTGGTGCTAAATGAGCAGTTCTTC. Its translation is CASSLVLNEQFF.

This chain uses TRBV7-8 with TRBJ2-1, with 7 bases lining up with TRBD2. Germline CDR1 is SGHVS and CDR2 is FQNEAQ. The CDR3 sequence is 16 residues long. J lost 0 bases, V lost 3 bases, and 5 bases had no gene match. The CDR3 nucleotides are TGTGCCAGCAGCTTTAGCGGGCTGAGCTCCTACAATGAGCAGTTCTTC. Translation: CASSFSGLSSYNEQFF.

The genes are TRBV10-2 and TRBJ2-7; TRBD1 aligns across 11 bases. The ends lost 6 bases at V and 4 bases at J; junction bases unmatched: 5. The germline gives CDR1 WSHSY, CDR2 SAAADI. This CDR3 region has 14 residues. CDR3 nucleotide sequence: TGCGCCAGCAGGAGGGGACAGGGGGGATACGAGCAGTACTTC. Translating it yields CASRRGQGGYEQYF.

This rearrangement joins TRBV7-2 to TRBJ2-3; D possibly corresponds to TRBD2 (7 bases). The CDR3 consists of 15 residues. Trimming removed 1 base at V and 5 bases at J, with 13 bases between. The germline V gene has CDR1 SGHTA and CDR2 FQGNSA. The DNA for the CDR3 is TGTGCCAGCAGCTTAGTCGGGGGGCGGGTAGATACGCAGTATTTT. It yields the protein CASSLVGGRVDTQYF.